This T cell receptor (beta chain) was obtained from a study of T cell changes during pregnancy in multiple sclerosis. CDR3 length equals 15 residues. V dropped 0 bases and J dropped 3 bases, with 12 bases sitting between them. CDR1 and CDR2 from the germline V gene are SGHAT and FQDESV (reference sequence). Using immunoSEQ multiplex PCR, the repertoire was profiled, and TCRdb retains in-frame clones only, with some absent. The sample holds 45,000 to 50,000 clones, roughly 92% seen once. Material: CD4+ T cells from peripheral blood mononuclear cells, obtained in the second trimester of pregnancy. This chain uses TRBV11-1 with TRBJ2-7, with D perhaps matching TRBD2 (5 bases). The receptor comes from a female donor in good health, enrolled as a control in a pregnancy study. CDR3: CASSLARGGRYEQYF. The CDR3 DNA reads as TGTGCCAGCAGCTTAGCCCGCGGAGGACGCTACGAGCAGTACTTC.